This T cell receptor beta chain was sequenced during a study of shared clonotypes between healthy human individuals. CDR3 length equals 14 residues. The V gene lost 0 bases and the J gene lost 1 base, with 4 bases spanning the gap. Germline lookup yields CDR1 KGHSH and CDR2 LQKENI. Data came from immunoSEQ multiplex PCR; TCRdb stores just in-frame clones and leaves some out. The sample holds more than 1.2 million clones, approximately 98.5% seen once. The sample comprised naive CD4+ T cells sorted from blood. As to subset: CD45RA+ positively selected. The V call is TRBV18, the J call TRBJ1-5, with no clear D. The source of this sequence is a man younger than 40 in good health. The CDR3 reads CASSPPVSNQPQHF. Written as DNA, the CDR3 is TGTGCCAGCTCACCACCGGTGAGCAATCAGCCCCAGCATTTT.